Below, one T cell receptor (beta chain) is given with its context. Its antigen is undetermined. This sample was included in a study of fetal regulatory T cell absence and autoimmunity. Findings and caveats of the study: The oligoclonal enrichment was interpreted as supporting antigen-driven pancreatic autoimmunity before birth in IPEX syndrome. Pancreas TCRs were oligoclonally enriched versus cord blood, some clones over 95-fold.

Sequencing was at survey level. Data came from immunoSEQ multiplex PCR; TCRdb stores just in-frame clones and leaves some out. This sample has approximately 49,000 clones, with around 85% found just once. CDR3 length equals 15 residues. With V trimmed by 6 bases and J by 0 bases, 7 bases remained unmatched. Germline CDR1 and CDR2: MNHEY and SMNVEV (reference sequence). The clonotype comes from a newborn boy with IPEX syndrome. J is TRBJ1-1 and V is TRBV27; 7 bases fit TRBD1. The source material was cord blood. CDR3 region: CASRPLDRVNTEAFF. CDR3 nucleotide sequence: TGTGCCAGCAGACCCCTAGACAGGGTGAACACTGAAGCTTTCTTT.